This T cell receptor (beta chain) was recorded in a study of blood T cell repertoires in COVID-19. Background on the study: PBMCs, B-cell-depleted T cells, or T cells provided the cDNA or gDNA that made up the material.

Profiled with immunoSEQ multiplex PCR; TCRdb holds only in-frame clones, not every one. The data contain roughly 56,000 clones, 89% of them singletons. The germline gives CDR1 MNHNY, CDR2 SVGAGI (reference sequence). With 0 bases removed from V and 5 bases from J, the gap between germline ends came to 13 bases. This CDR3 region has 15 residues. This clone came up once. Sequenced: peripheral blood. The sequence came from a human donor in a cohort sampled during active COVID-19. The chain links TRBV6-6 to TRBJ1-2; the D is unclear. CDR3 in DNA: TGTGCCAGCAGTTACTCGTCAGGCGCCGTTTATGGCTACACCTTC. Its translation: CASSYSSGAVYGYTF.